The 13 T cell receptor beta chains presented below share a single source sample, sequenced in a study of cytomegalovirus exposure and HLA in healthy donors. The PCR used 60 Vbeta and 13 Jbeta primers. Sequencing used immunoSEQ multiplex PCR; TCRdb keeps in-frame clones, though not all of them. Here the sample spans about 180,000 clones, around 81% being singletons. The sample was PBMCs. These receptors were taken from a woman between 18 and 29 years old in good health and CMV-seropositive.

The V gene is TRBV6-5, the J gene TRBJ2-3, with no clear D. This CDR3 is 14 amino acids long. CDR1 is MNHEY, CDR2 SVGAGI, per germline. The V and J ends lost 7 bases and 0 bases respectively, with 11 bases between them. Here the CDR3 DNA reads TGTGCCAGCACCCGTCCGAGAAGCACAGATACGCAGTATTTT. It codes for CASTRPRSTDTQYF.

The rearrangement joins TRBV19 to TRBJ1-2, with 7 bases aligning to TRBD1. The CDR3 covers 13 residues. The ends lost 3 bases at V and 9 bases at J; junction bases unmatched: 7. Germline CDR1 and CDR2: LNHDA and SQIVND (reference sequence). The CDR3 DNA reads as TGTGCCAGTAGTATCATCGACAGGGTCAGCTACACCTTC. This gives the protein CASSIIDRVSYTF.

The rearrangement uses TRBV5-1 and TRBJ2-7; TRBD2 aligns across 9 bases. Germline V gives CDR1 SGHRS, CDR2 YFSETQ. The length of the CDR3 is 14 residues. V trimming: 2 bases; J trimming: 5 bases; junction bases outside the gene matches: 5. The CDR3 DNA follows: TGCGCCAGCAGCTTTAGCGGGGGAACGGACGAGCAGTACTTC. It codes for CASSFSGGTDEQYF.

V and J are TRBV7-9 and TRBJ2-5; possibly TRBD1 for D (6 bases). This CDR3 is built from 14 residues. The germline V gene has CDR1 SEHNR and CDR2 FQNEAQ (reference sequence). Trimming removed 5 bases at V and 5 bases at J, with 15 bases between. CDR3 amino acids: CASSVQGGEETQYF. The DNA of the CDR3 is TGTGCCAGCAGCGTACAGGGTGGTGAGGAGACCCAGTACTTC. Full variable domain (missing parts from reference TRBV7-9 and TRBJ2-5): DTGVSQNPRHKITKRGQNVTFRCDPISEHNRLYWYRQTLGQGPEFLTYFQNEAQLEKSRLLSDRFSAERPKGSFSTLEIQRTEQGDSAMYLCASSVQGGEETQYFGPGTRLLVL.

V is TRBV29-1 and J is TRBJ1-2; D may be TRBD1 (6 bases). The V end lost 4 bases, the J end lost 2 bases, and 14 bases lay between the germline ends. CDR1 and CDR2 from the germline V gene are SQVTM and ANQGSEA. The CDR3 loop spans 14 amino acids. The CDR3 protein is CSVVGRGRNYGYTF. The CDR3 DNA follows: TGCAGCGTTGTGGGCAGGGGTCGGAACTATGGCTACACCTTC.

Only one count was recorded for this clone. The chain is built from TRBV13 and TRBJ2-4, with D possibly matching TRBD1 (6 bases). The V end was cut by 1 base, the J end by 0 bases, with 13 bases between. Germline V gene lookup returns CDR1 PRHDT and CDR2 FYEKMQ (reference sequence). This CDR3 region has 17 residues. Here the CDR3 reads CASSLEGDILAKNIQYF. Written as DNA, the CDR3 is TGTGCCAGCAGCTTAGAGGGGGACATACTAGCCAAAAACATTCAGTACTTC.

Written as DNA, the CDR3 is TGTGCCAGCAGCTTAGAGCCAGCGGGGGAGGTGGGGACCCAGTACTTC. It encodes CASSLEPAGEVGTQYF. The J gene is TRBJ2-5, the V gene TRBV11-2; 8 bases agree with TRBD2. The germline V gene encodes CDR1 SGHAT and CDR2 FQNNGV. The CDR3 loop spans 16 amino acids. The trim removed 0 bases at V and 7 bases at J, leaving 10 bases unmatched.

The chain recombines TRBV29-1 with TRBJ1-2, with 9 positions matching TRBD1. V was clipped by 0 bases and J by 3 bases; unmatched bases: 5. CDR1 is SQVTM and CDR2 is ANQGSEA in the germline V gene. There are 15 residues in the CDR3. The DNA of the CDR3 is TGCAGCGTTGAAGATCCGGGACAGGGTGACTATGGCTACACCTTC. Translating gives CSVEDPGQGDYGYTF.

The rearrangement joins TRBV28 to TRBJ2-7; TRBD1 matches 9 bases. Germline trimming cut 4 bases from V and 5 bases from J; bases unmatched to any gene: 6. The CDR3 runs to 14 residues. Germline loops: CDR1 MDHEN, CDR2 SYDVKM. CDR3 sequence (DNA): TGTGCCAGCAGTTCCGGGACAGGGAGTCACGAGCAGTACTTC. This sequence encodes CASSSGTGSHEQYF.

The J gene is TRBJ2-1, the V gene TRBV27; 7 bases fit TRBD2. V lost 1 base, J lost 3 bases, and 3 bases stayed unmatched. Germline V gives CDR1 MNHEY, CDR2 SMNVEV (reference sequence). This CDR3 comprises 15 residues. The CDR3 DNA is TGTGCCAGCAGTTTATTGGGGGGGGTCTACAATGAGCAGTTCTTC. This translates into CASSLLGGVYNEQFF.

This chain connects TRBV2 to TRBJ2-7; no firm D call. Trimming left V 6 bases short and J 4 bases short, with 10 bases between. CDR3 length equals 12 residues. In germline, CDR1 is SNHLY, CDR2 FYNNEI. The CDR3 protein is CASSVLRYEQYF. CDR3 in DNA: TGTGCCAGCAGCGTGCTCAGATACGAGCAGTACTTC.

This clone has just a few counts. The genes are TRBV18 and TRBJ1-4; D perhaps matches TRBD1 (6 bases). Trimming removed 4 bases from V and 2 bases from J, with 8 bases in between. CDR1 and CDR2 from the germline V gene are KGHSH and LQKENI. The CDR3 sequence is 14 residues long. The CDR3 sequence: CASSQTGTNEKLFF. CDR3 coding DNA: TGTGCCAGCTCACAAACAGGGACTAATGAAAAACTGTTTTTT.

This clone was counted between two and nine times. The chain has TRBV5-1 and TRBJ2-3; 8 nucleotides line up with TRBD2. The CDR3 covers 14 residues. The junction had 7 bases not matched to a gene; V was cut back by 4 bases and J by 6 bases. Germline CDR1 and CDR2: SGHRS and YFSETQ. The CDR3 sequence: CASSRSGGGDTQYF. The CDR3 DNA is TGCGCCAGCAGCCGGAGCGGCGGGGGGGATACGCAGTATTTT.